This T cell receptor beta chain came from a study of CD8 T cells in ankylosing spondylitis (dated by TCRdb to about 2017). Regarding the research as a whole: T cell receptor beta repertoires were profiled in healthy donors and ankylosing spondylitis patients so that disease-linked TCR variants could be found. In total, the full study cohort was made up of 100 to 140 healthy donors and 25 to 30 ankylosing spondylitis patients. Peripheral blood samples were taken, and synovial fluid was additionally collected from ankylosing spondylitis patients.

This clonotype was seen ten or more times. Its antigen remains unidentified. No per-base quality is available; no much larger clone lies one base away. What the authors observed across the whole study: Blood from ankylosing spondylitis patients appeared to be characterized by a TCR beta motif composed of roughly 8 highly homologous amino acid variants. A CD8+ phenotype was shown by the disease-linked clones, which were found at relatively low frequencies in peripheral blood. Some of the motif variants had been reported before in the synovial fluid and blood of reactive arthritis patients, a finding that suggests common disease-initiation mechanisms. According to the report, matched synovial fluid samples from ankylosing spondylitis patients were significantly enriched for the disease-linked clones.

According to the germline V gene, CDR1 reads SGHRS and CDR2 reads YFSETQ. The CDR3 numbers 15 residues from cysteine through phenylalanine. Only the CDR3 DNA is retained, 45 bases long and in frame from the first base. The junction shows trimming of 5 bases on V and 2 bases on J, and the gene matches do not reach 9 bases of it. Instrument used: Illumina HiSeq 2500. TCR beta libraries were prepared by quantitative 5'-RACE with molecular barcodes. On the study's bioinformatics: A new computational method based on a probabilistic model of VDJ rearrangement was used to identify disease-linked TCR variants. The raw public reads went through TCRdb reprocessing: fastp at Q25, MiXCR clone calling, in-frame beta chains kept. Every distinct CDR3 protein forms one entry, paired with its most common genes and DNA. TCRdb assigned the V and J calls; the authors' analysis was not used. The sample table records some 220,000 distinct CDR3 sequences; 10% of these occur just once. The ten largest clonotypes hold about 3% of the sample.

This sequence was found in a male donor with ankylosing spondylitis or in good health (not recorded which). The chain is encoded by TRBV5-1 joined to TRBJ1-2, with TRBD1 identical over 7 junction bases. Sequences were obtained from blood, either unsorted or a sorted T cell fraction (not recorded which). At the DNA level, the sequence is TGCGCCAGCAGGCTCCGGGACAGTGTAAACTATGGCTACACCTTC. It is translated as CASRLRDSVNYGYTF. With all but the CDR3 taken from the reference TRBV5-1 and TRBJ1-2 genes, the full variable domain is: KAGVTQTPRYLIKTRGQQVTLSCSPISGHRSVSWYQQTPGQGLQFLFEYFSETQRNKGNFPGRFSGRQFSNSRSEMNVSTLELGDSALYLCASRLRDSVNYGYTFGSGTRLTVV.